These T cell receptor beta chains were read from a single sample in a study of T cell repertoires in cytomegalovirus infection. TCRdb recomputed calls from the reads with MiXCR, one row per CDR3 protein. The sample yields 270,000 or so distinct CDR3 sequences, 15% to 20% seen once. Sequenced input: CD8+ T cells from PBMCs. The receptors come from a human donor in good health (CMV status not recorded). Some clones in this sample may be carry-over from other donors' samples. CDR3s leave out the opening cysteine and the closing phenylalanine or tryptophan.

length | V | CDR3
10 | TRBV20-1 | SASDRGREQY
13 | TRBV7-9 | ASSPAEGHYNEQF
12 | TRBV5-6 | ASSLNYPQETQY
12 | TRBV28 | ASWRRVDGNTIY
13 | TRBV28 | ATNSGARIFYEQY
13 | TRBV4-1 | ASSQDPASNQPQH
11 | TRBV29-1 | SVPPTGIHGYT
13 | TRBV20-1 | SAPKQEGGPYEQY
12 | TRBV7-9 | ASIGTGGNTEAF
13 | TRBV6-2/TRBV6-3 | ASSLIRGGANEQF
15 | TRBV7-2 | ASSLAWGGGNTGELF
15 | TRBV2 | ASSEVPPGPLHNEQF
14 | TRBV4-1 | ASSQAETAMNTEAF
13 | TRBV4-3 | ASSPSRQGSGEQY
13 | TRBV6-6 | ASSYSRSGTGELF
14 | TRBV7-2 | ASSEQAGGSTDTQY
12 | TRBV6-6 | ASRTRDSNTEAF
13 | TRBV4-1 | ASSLIAENTGELF
11 | TRBV7-2 | ASSLDSINEQF
12 | TRBV7-9 | ASSLVSRAPEAF
13 | TRBV6-6 | ASTSLAGGPYEQY
10 | TRBV12-5 | ALLENTGELF
14 | TRBV7-6 | ASSLEAGLYQETQY
12 | TRBV19 | ASGISGGYYGYT
11 | TRBV12-3/TRBV12-4 | ASSFGGDNEQF
13 | TRBV4-1 | ASSTLTGLNTEAF
11 | TRBV29-1 | SVERGNNYEQY